These T cell receptor beta chains were read from a single sample in a study of T cells in Graves' hyperthyroidism and ophthalmopathy. TCRdb itself ran the multiplex PCR reads through MiXCR, one entry per CDR3 protein. The sample shows over 500,000 distinct CDR3 sequences, 12% to 15% of them seen only once. The specimen sequenced was blood. The receptors come from a woman aged 40 to 49 with Graves' hyperthyroidism. Each CDR3 is given with its conserved first and last residue. A D gene is named only where the DNA matches it firmly. Expanded clones get a size class; other rows say once, few or many, or leave the size out.

v_gene	abundance	j_gene	d_gene	CDR3nt	CDR3aa
TRBV28	NA	TRBJ1-5	NA	TGTGCCAGCAATAGCGGGGGGGCGCATCAGCCCCAGCATTTT	CASNSGGAHQPQHF
TRBV19	once	TRBJ2-2	TRBD1	TGTGCCAGTAGTGGGCCGACAGGGGTATCGAACACCGGGGAGCTGTTTTTT	CASSGPTGVSNTGELFF
TRBV7-6	few	TRBJ2-1	NA	TGTGCCAGCAGCTTAGAAACCCCGCCCGGGACCTACAATGAGCAGTTCTTC	CASSLETPPGTYNEQFF
TRBV10-2	few	TRBJ2-2	TRBD2	TGCGCCAGCCGACTAGCGCCCTCGGGCGTCGGGGAGCTGTTTTTT	CASRLAPSGVGELFF
TRBV5-1	many	TRBJ2-1	TRBD1	TGCGCCAGCAGCACAGGGGGCGCAGGGTACAATGAGCAGTTCTTC	CASSTGGAGYNEQFF
TRBV2	NA	TRBJ2-6	NA	TGTGCCAGCGGGGCCTTCTCTGGGGCCAACGTCCTGACTTTC	CASGAFSGANVLTF
TRBV5-1	many	TRBJ1-2	NA	TGCGCCAGCAGTCGTACGGAGTATGGCTACACCTTC	CASSRTEYGYTF
TRBV10-3	few	TRBJ1-1	NA	TGTGCCATCAGTCGAGATGGGGGCAGGTCTGAAGCTTTCTTT	CAISRDGGRSEAFF
TRBV6-1	NA	TRBJ1-5	TRBD1	TGTGCCAGCAGTGAAGAAGGGGGCCCTAACAGGGTTAGCAATCAGCCCCAGCATTTT	CASSEEGGPNRVSNQPQHF
TRBV4-1	many	TRBJ2-1	NA	TGCGCCAGCAGCCACCCGCCACTCGGTACCCCCTCCTACAATGAGCAGTTCTTC	CASSHPPLGTPSYNEQFF
TRBV5-1	NA	TRBJ2-7	NA	TGCGCCAGCAGCTTGAGAGTCCTACCCCACGAGCAGTACTTC	CASSLRVLPHEQYF
TRBV20-1	NA	TRBJ2-3	NA	TGCAGTGCTAGAGAGGGCGGTTCCCCGCCCACAGATACGCAGTATTTT	CSAREGGSPPTDTQYF
TRBV9	few	TRBJ2-1	TRBD2	TGTGCCAGCAGCGACAGCGGGGGGCTTGGCCATGAGCAGTTCTTC	CASSDSGGLGHEQFF
TRBV27	few	TRBJ1-4	TRBD1	TGTGCCAGCAGTTACAGGGGGCGTGAAAAACTGTTTTTT	CASSYRGREKLFF
TRBV9	few	TRBJ2-7	TRBD2	TGTGCCAGCAGCGTAGGAGGCGGGGGTACGAAGCAGTACTTC	CASSVGGGGTKQYF
TRBV25-1	NA	TRBJ1-3	NA	TGTGCCAGCAGTCCAAGGGCCTCGCTCTCTGGAAACACCATATATTTT	CASSPRASLSGNTIYF
TRBV3-1	once	TRBJ2-7	TRBD2	TGTGCCAGCAGCCCAAGCGGGAGGGCCTCGTACGAGCAGTACTTC	CASSPSGRASYEQYF
TRBV20-1	many	TRBJ2-2	NA	TGCAGTGCCAGGGGCCCTTCTCCCGGGGAGCTGTTTTTT	CSARGPSPGELFF
TRBV5-5	many	TRBJ2-7	NA	TGTGCCAGCAGAACTGACAGGTTAAGCTCCTACGAGCAGTACTTC	CASRTDRLSSYEQYF
TRBV30	many	TRBJ1-5	NA	TGTGCCTGGAGCACCAGGGGCAATCAGCCCCAGCATTTT	CAWSTRGNQPQHF
TRBV30	NA	TRBJ2-7	TRBD2	TGTGCCTGGAGTTGGACTAGCGGGAGGTCCACCTACGAGCAGTACTTC	CAWSWTSGRSTYEQYF
TRBV2	many	TRBJ1-1	NA	TGTGCCAGCAGTACGGCCGGGACTGAAGCTTTCTTT	CASSTAGTEAFF
TRBV3-1	NA	TRBJ1-1	NA	TGTGCCAGCAGCCAAGTTTCCAGGGCGAGGACCGAAGCTTTCTTT	CASSQVSRARTEAFF
TRBV3-1	NA	TRBJ1-2	TRBD1	TGTGCCAGCAGCCGGGGGACAGTTGACTATGGCTACACCTTC	CASSRGTVDYGYTF
TRBV6-1	few	TRBJ1-1	TRBD1	TGTGCCAGCAGTGGAACGGACAGGAGGAATTTCTTT	CASSGTDRRNFF
TRBV7-9	NA	TRBJ1-3	NA	TGTGCCAGCAGCCGGGGGGTCGACTCTGGAAACACCATATATTTT	CASSRGVDSGNTIYF
TRBV28	few	TRBJ2-3	NA	TGTGCCAGCAGTTCCCCCGATGGTCCGAGTACAGATACGCAGTATTTT	CASSSPDGPSTDTQYF
TRBV30	many	TRBJ1-4	TRBD1	TGTGCCTGGAGTCCAAACAGGGGGTTTTTTGAAAAACTGTTTTTT	CAWSPNRGFFEKLFF
TRBV2	many	TRBJ2-1	NA	TGTGCCAGCAAAGTCGGGTCCCCAACTACGCCCTACAATGAGCAGTTCTTC	CASKVGSPTTPYNEQFF
TRBV6-1	NA	TRBJ2-7	NA	TGTGCCAGCACCCCCCCCCGGACAGTAGGCTCCTACGAGCAGTACTTC	CASTPPRTVGSYEQYF
TRBV3-1	many	TRBJ2-1	NA	TGTGCCAGCGCCAGGGGGACTGATTACAATGAGCAGTTCTTC	CASARGTDYNEQFF
TRBV18	NA	TRBJ2-6	NA	TGTGCCAGCTCACCGTATGGACTGCTCTCTGGGGCCAACGTCCTGACTTTC	CASSPYGLLSGANVLTF
TRBV28	many	TRBJ2-7	TRBD1	TGTGCCAGCAGACAAACGACAGGGCTCTCCTACGAGCAGTACTTC	CASRQTTGLSYEQYF
TRBV2	NA	TRBJ2-7	TRBD1	TGTGCCAGTAGTGACAGGGAAGGAGGCGAGCAGTACTTC	CASSDREGGEQYF
TRBV29-1	NA	TRBJ2-1	TRBD2	TGCAGCGGGGGGGGACAGGGACTAGCGGGAGGGTACAATGAGCAGTTCTTC	CSGGGQGLAGGYNEQFF
TRBV7-3	NA	TRBJ2-1	TRBD2	TGTGCCAGCAGCCGAATAGCGGGAGGGTCCGACAATGAGCAGTTCTTC	CASSRIAGGSDNEQFF
TRBV11-2	many	TRBJ1-1	TRBD1	TGTGCCAGCAGCTTAGATAGAGCAGGGGGCACTGAAGCTTTCTTT	CASSLDRAGGTEAFF
TRBV20-1	many	TRBJ1-3	TRBD1	TGCAGTGCTAGAGATCCACAGGGGAGCTCTGGAAACACCATATATTTT	CSARDPQGSSGNTIYF
TRBV28	many	TRBJ2-7	NA	TGTGCCAGCAGTTTTAGAGTTACCTACGAGCAGTACTTC	CASSFRVTYEQYF
TRBV9	few	TRBJ1-5	TRBD1	TGTGCCAGCAGCGTAGGGGCCGGACAGGTGAATCAGCCCCAGCATTTT	CASSVGAGQVNQPQHF
TRBV5-1	few	TRBJ2-7	TRBD2	TGCGCCAGCAGCTTGGGCGGGGGGGAAGCCTACGGGCAGTACTTC	CASSLGGGEAYGQYF
TRBV9	many	TRBJ1-4	NA	TGTGCCAGCAGCGCCGGACGGGCAACTAATGAAAAACTGTTTTTT	CASSAGRATNEKLFF
TRBV28	few	TRBJ1-1	NA	TGTGCCAGCAGTTCTCTCTCTAGGGGGGATGAGACTGAAGCTTTCTTT	CASSSLSRGDETEAFF
TRBV6-5	NA	TRBJ2-3	NA	TGTGCCAGCAGTTACTCCGGGGCCCCAAGCACAGATACGCAGTATTTT	CASSYSGAPSTDTQYF
TRBV14	NA	TRBJ1-1	NA	TGTGCCAGCAGCCATCTGGGGTCGGGCACTGAAGCTTTCTTT	CASSHLGSGTEAFF
TRBV2	many	TRBJ1-1	NA	TGTGCCAGCAGGGCGAGCCAGAACACTGAAGCTTTCTTT	CASRASQNTEAFF
TRBV9	few	TRBJ2-5	NA	TGTGCCAGCGCCCCCCTCGCGTTTCAAGAGACCCAGTACTTC	CASAPLAFQETQYF
TRBV30	many	TRBJ2-7	TRBD1	TGTGCCTGGAGTAGGACAGGGGTCTCCTACGAGCAGTACTTC	CAWSRTGVSYEQYF
TRBV10-2	NA	TRBJ1-5	NA	TGCGCCAGCAGTGAAGGAAGCGGTGGTAGAAATCAGCCCCAGCATTTT	CASSEGSGGRNQPQHF
TRBV20-1	many	TRBJ2-7	TRBD1	TGCAGTGCTACAGACTATACAGGGGCCTACGAGCAGTACTTC	CSATDYTGAYEQYF
TRBV18	many	TRBJ2-5	NA	TGTGCCAGCTCACCGAAGGGGCCCGAGACCCAGTACTTC	CASSPKGPETQYF
TRBV2	many	TRBJ1-1	TRBD1	TGTGCCAGCAGTGCACAGGGGAAGACTGAAGCTTTCTTT	CASSAQGKTEAFF
TRBV7-3	NA	TRBJ2-1	NA	TGTGCCAGCAGCTTAAGCCCACCCTACAATGAGCAGTTCTTC	CASSLSPPYNEQFF
TRBV20-1	many	TRBJ2-1	TRBD2	TGCAGTGCCGAGGGGGTAGCGGGAGGGCCCGGCTACAATGAGCAGTTCTTC	CSAEGVAGGPGYNEQFF
TRBV28	many	TRBJ1-1	NA	TGTGCCAGCAGCCCGGACAGCATGGTTATGAACACTGAAGCTTTCTTT	CASSPDSMVMNTEAFF
TRBV7-8	many	TRBJ2-5	NA	TGTGCCAACAGCCGAGGGCAAGAGACCCAGTACTTC	CANSRGQETQYF
TRBV6-1	few	TRBJ2-1	NA	TGTGCCAGCAGTGAAGCCCTTTACAATGAGCAGTTCTTC	CASSEALYNEQFF